Listed here are 15 T cell receptor beta chains from one sample, sequenced in a study of blood T cell repertoires in COVID-19. Sequencing was performed with immunoSEQ multiplex PCR; in TCRdb, only in-frame clones are kept and a portion is missing. This sample has around 180,000 clones, with around 80% found just once. Sequencing was performed on PBMCs or T cells enriched from blood (not recorded which). These receptors came from a man aged 50 or older who had recovered from COVID-19.

This clone appeared once. The J gene is TRBJ2-5, the V gene TRBV7-2; D is undetermined. The CDR3 runs 12 residues. Trimming removed 4 bases from V and 2 bases from J, with 5 bases in between. Germline CDR1 SGHTA, CDR2 FQGNSA. The CDR3 nucleotides read TGTGCCAGCAGCTCCCAGCAAGAGACCCAGTACTTC. Translating it yields CASSSQQETQYF.

This chain links TRBV5-1 with TRBJ2-1; 7 bases line up with TRBD2. This CDR3 has 16 amino acids. The germline gives CDR1 SGHRS, CDR2 YFSETQ. V shed 0 bases and J 0 bases; nucleotides not matched to a gene: 3. CDR3 loop: CASSLGSGASYNEQFF. CDR3 sequence (DNA): TGCGCCAGCAGCTTGGGAAGCGGGGCCTCCTACAATGAGCAGTTCTTC.

V is TRBV7-9 and J is TRBJ2-1, with D tentatively TRBD1 (5 bases). Germline V gives CDR1 SEHNR, CDR2 FQNEAQ (reference sequence). The CDR3 consists of 11 residues. V shed 4 bases and J shed 9 bases, with 7 bases lying between them. As DNA, the CDR3 is TGTGCCAGCAGCTCCGACAGTGAGCAGTTCTTC. This codes for CASSSDSEQFF.

The V and J genes are TRBV7-3 and TRBJ1-1, with 8 bases that match TRBD1. V trimming: 5 bases; J trimming: 5 bases; junction bases outside the gene matches: 10. Germline assignment: CDR1 SGHTA and CDR2 FQGTGA. The CDR3 contains 15 residues. CDR3 sequence: CASSKQAGGRTEAFF. CDR3 coding DNA: TGTGCCAGCAGCAAACAAGCAGGGGGCCGGACTGAAGCTTTCTTT.

This sequence joins TRBV5-1 and TRBJ2-6, with a weak D call TRBD1 (6 bases). CDR1 SGHRS and CDR2 YFSETQ come from the germline V gene. This CDR3 is built from 15 residues. V lost 3 bases and J lost 2, with 9 bases in between. The CDR3: CASSSQGAGANVLTF. CDR3 in DNA: TGCGCCAGCAGCTCACAGGGAGCTGGGGCCAACGTCCTGACTTTC.

The chain carries TRBV11-2 and TRBJ2-7; 11 nucleotides agree with TRBD2. The CDR3 runs to 15 residues. V lost 4 bases and J lost 3; bases outside the gene matches: 5. Per the germline V gene, CDR1 is SGHAT and CDR2 is FQNNGV. The chain's CDR3 is CASSSGTSGIYEQYF. The CDR3 DNA is TGTGCCAGCAGCTCCGGGACTAGCGGAATCTACGAGCAGTACTTC.

This clone was seen a single time. The CDR3 bases are TGTGCCAGCAGCTTCGGCCAAAGGGGGAACACTGAAGCTTTCTTT. Amino acids: CASSFGQRGNTEAFF. The genes are TRBV7-9 and TRBJ1-1; weak D call: TRBD1 (5 bases). Per germline, CDR1 SEHNR and CDR2 FQNEAQ (reference sequence). The V end was cut by 3 bases, the J end by 1 base, with 12 bases between. The CDR3 totals 15 residues.

The chain joins TRBV2 to TRBJ2-7; no clear D gene. The V and J ends lost 6 bases and 4 bases respectively, with 10 bases between them. This CDR3 spans 12 amino acids. Germline CDR1 and CDR2: SNHLY and FYNNEI. CDR3 amino acids: CASSPSDYEQYF. CDR3 nucleotides: TGTGCCAGCAGCCCCTCAGATTACGAGCAGTACTTC.

The rearrangement uses TRBV2 and TRBJ2-3, with 11 bases that match TRBD2. Germline-derived CDR1 and CDR2 are SNHLY and FYNNEI. There are 17 residues in the CDR3. Germline trimming cut 5 bases from V and 4 bases from J; bases unmatched to any gene: 11. This CDR3 reads CASSTFTSGGTADTQYF. CDR3 DNA sequence: TGTGCCAGCAGTACCTTCACTAGCGGGGGAACCGCAGATACGCAGTATTTT.

The chain couples TRBV19 to TRBJ1-3, with TRBD1 identical over 11 bases. J lost 4 bases, V lost 4 bases, and 6 bases had no gene match. Germline V CDR1 and CDR2: LNHDA, SQIVND (reference sequence). The CDR3 loop spans 16 amino acids. CDR3 in amino acids: CASSTTGTGGGNTIYF. The CDR3 nucleotides are TGTGCCAGTAGTACGACCGGGACAGGGGGAGGAAACACCATATATTTT.

V gene TRBV29-1 combines with J gene TRBJ2-7, with D possibly TRBD1 on 8 matching bases. CDR1 is SQVTM, CDR2 ANQGSEA, per germline. The CDR3 has 14 amino acids. V lost 8 bases, J lost 1 base, and 18 bases lay in between. The CDR3 DNA is TGCAGCTTCGTCGGACAGGGAGGGTCCTACGAGCAGTACTTC. This gives the protein CSFVGQGGSYEQYF.

The chain employs TRBV10-3 and TRBJ1-2; TRBD1 is a possible D gene (5 bases). The CDR3 has 12 amino acids. Germline V CDR1 and CDR2: ENHRY, SYGVKD. V was clipped by 7 bases and J by 3 bases, with 9 bases between them. The CDR3 region is CAIKWGDYGYTF. In nucleotides, the CDR3 is TGTGCCATCAAATGGGGGGACTATGGCTACACCTTC.

The genes are TRBV30 and TRBJ2-3, with D perhaps TRBD1 (5 bases). The CDR3 sequence is 13 residues long. The germline gives CDR1 GTSNPN, CDR2 SVGIG (reference sequence). V lost 3 bases and J lost 5, with 12 bases in between. The CDR3 loop is CAWSRRVRDTQYF. In DNA, the CDR3 is TGTGCCTGGAGCCGCAGGGTACGAGATACGCAGTATTTT.

This rearrangement joins TRBV2 to TRBJ1-4; 7 positions match TRBD1. CDR1 is SNHLY, CDR2 FYNNEI, per germline. CDR3 length: 13 amino acids. V was pared by 6 bases and J by 8 bases, with 6 bases of the junction left unmatched. CDR3 protein: CASSPTGREKLFF. The CDR3 DNA follows: TGTGCCAGCAGCCCGACAGGGAGGGAAAAACTGTTTTTT. The full variable domain, with the rest looked up from reference TRBV2 and TRBJ1-4, is EPEVTQTPSHQVTQMGQEVILRCVPISNHLYFYWYRQILGQKVEFLVSFYNNEISEKSEIFDDQFSVERPDGSNFTLKIRSTKLEDSAMYFCASSPTGREKLFFGSGTQLSVL.

This clone was seen a few times. The rearrangement joins TRBV29-1 to TRBJ1-5, with no clear D. This CDR3 has 12 amino acids. The V gene's germline CDR1 is SQVTM and CDR2 ANQGSEA. The ends were cut back, 4 bases at V and 3 bases at J, with 7 bases in the middle. Here the CDR3 reads CSVAGDNQPQHF. The CDR3 nucleotides read TGCAGCGTTGCCGGGGACAATCAGCCCCAGCATTTT.